The next 2 T cell receptor beta chains were all read from a single sample in a study of blood T cells in healthy people across ages. It was with a sample-barcoded 5' primer and a J-beta primer mix that a second PCR of roughly 6 to 12 cycles was run. TCRdb ran MiXCR on the 5' RACE reads and lists one entry per CDR3 protein. Of about 570,000 distinct CDR3 sequences in the sample, 25% to 30% were seen once. Sequenced material: blood. These receptors came from a woman in her 70s in good health.

This clonotype appeared a few times. This rearrangement joins TRBV12-5 to TRBJ2-1; 8 positions agree with TRBD2. With V trimmed by 7 bases and J by 4 bases, 6 bases remained unmatched. The CDR3 spans 14 residues. CDR1 is LGHNT and CDR2 is FRNRAP in the germline V gene. In DNA, the CDR3 is TGTGCTAGTGTTTCCCCGGGGGGGTACAATGAGCAGTTCTTC. Translated, it gives CASVSPGGYNEQFF. Looking up the rest from reference TRBV12-5 and TRBJ2-1 gives the full variable domain: DARVTQTPRHKVTEMGQEVTMRCQPILGHNTVFWYRQTMMQGLELLAYFRNRAPLDDSGMPKDRFSAEMPDATLATLKIQPSEPRDSAVYFCASVSPGGYNEQFFGPGTRLTVL.

This clonotype was found a few times. The J gene is TRBJ2-5, the V gene TRBV20-1; D unresolved. The CDR3 runs 16 residues. The germline CDR1 and CDR2 sequences are DFQATT and SNEGSKA (reference sequence). The V end lost 0 bases, the J end lost 0 bases, and 14 bases lay between the germline ends. CDR3 DNA sequence: TGCAGTGCTAGAGAAGTAGCCGGGCGACACCAAGAGACCCAGTACTTC. It encodes CSAREVAGRHQETQYF.